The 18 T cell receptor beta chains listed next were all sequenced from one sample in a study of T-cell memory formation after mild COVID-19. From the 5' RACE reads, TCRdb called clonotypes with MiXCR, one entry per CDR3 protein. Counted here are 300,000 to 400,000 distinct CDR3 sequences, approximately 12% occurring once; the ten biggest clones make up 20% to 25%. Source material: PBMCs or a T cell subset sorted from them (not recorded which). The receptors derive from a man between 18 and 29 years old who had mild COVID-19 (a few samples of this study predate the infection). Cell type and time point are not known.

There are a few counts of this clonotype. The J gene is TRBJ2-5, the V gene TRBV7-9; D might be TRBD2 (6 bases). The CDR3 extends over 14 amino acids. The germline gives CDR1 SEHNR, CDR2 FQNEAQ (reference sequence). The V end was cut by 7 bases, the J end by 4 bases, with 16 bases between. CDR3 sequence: CASTEGLVLETQYF. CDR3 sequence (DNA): TGTGCCAGCACGGAGGGGCTTGTGTTAGAGACCCAGTACTTC. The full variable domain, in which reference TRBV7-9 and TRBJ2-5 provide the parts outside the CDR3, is DTGVSQNPRHKITKRGQNVTFRCDPISEHNRLYWYRQTLGQGPEFLTYFQNEAQLEKSRLLSDRFSAERPKGSFSTLEIQRTEQGDSAMYLCASTEGLVLETQYFGPGTRLLVL.

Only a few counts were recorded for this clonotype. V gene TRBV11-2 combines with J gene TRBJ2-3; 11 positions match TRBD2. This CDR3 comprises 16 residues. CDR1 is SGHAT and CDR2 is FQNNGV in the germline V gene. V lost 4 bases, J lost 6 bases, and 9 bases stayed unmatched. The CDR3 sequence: CASSSNSGGAGDTQYF. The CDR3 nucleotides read TGTGCCAGCAGCTCCAATAGCGGGGGGGCTGGGGATACGCAGTATTTT.

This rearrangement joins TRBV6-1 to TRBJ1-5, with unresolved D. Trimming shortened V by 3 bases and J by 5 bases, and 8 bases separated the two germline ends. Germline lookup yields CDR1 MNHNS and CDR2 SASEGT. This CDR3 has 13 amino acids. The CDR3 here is CASSDPLYQPQHF. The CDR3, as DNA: TGTGCCAGCAGTGATCCCCTTTATCAGCCCCAGCATTTT.

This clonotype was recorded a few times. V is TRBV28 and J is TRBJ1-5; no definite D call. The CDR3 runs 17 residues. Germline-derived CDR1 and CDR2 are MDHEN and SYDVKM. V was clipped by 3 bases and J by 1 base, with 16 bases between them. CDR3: CASSFAGAKESNQPQHF. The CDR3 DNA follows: TGTGCCAGCAGTTTCGCGGGAGCAAAGGAAAGCAATCAGCCCCAGCATTTT.

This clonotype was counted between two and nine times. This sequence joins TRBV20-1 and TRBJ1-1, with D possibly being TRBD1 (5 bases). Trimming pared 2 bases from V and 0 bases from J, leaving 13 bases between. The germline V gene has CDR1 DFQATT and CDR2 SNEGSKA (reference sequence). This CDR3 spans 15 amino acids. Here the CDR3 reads CSARSWGGMNTEAFF. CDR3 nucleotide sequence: TGCAGTGCTAGATCCTGGGGGGGTATGAACACTGAAGCTTTCTTT.

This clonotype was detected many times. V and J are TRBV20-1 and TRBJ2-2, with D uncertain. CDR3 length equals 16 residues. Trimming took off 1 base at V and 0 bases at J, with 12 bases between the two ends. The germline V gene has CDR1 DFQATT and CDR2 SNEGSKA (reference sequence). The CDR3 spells CSARGNTRSNTGELFF. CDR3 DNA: TGCAGTGCTAGAGGAAATACTCGGTCGAACACCGGGGAGCTGTTTTTT.

As DNA, the CDR3 is TGCAGCGGCCTCGCGGCGGGCCGGGATGAAAAACTGTTTTTT. It encodes CSGLAAGRDEKLFF. The chain combines TRBV29-1 with TRBJ1-4; D gene unclear. CDR3 length equals 14 residues. Per germline, CDR1 SQVTM and CDR2 ANQGSEA. V lost 7 bases and J lost 6, with 18 bases in between.

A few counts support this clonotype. The CDR3: CASSTRDRAFAGANVLTF. The CDR3 coding sequence is TGTGCCAGTAGTACAAGGGACAGAGCCTTCGCGGGGGCCAACGTCCTGACTTTC. The genes are TRBV19 and TRBJ2-6; 7 nucleotides match TRBD1. With 4 bases clipped from V and 4 bases from J, the junction kept 13 bases outside the gene matches. Germline V gene lookup returns CDR1 LNHDA and CDR2 SQIVND (reference sequence). This CDR3 has 18 amino acids.

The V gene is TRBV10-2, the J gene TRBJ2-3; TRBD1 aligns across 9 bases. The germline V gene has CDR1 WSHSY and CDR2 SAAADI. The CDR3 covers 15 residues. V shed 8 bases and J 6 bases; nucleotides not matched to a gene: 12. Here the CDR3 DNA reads TGCGCCAGCGTCTCCGGACAGGGGAAAAGGGATACGCAGTATTTT. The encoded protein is CASVSGQGKRDTQYF.

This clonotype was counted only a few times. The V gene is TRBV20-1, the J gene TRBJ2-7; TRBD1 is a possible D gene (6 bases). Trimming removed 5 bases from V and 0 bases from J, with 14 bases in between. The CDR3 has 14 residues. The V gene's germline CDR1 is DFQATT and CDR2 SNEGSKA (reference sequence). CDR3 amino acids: CSAAPGANSYEQYF. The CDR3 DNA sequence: TGCAGTGCTGCTCCAGGGGCTAACTCCTACGAGCAGTACTTC.

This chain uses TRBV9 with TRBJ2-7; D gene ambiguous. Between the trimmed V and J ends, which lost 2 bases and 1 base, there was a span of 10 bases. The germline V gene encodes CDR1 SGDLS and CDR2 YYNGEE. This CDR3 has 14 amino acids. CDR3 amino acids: CASSVSGASYEQYF. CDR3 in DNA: TGTGCCAGCAGCGTTTCGGGCGCGTCCTACGAGCAGTACTTC.

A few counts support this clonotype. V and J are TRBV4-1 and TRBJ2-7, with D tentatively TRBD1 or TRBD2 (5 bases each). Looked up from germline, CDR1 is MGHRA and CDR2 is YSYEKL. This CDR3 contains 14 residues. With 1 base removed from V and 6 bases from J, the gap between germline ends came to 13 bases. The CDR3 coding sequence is TGCGCCAGCAGCCAAGGGACACAAAGCGGCGAGCAGTACGTC. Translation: CASSQGTQSGEQYV.

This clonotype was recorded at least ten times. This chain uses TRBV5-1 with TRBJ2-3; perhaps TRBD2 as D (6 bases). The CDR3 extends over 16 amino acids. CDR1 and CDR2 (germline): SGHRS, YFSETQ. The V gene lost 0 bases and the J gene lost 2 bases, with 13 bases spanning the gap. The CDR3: CASSLEAGRYTDTQYF. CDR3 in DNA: TGCGCCAGCAGCTTGGAAGCGGGCAGGTACACAGATACGCAGTATTTT.

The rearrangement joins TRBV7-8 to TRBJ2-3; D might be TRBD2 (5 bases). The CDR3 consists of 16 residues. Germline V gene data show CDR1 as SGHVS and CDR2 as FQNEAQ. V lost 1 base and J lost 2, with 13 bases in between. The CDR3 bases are TGTGCCAGCAGCTTAGTGAGCGGTGCAACCACAGATACGCAGTATTTT. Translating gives CASSLVSGATTDTQYF.

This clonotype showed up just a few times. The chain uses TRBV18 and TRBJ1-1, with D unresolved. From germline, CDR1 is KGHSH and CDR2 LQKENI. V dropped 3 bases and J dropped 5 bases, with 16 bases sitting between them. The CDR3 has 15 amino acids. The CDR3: CASSPPSLSETEAFF. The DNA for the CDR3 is TGTGCCAGCTCACCTCCTAGCCTTTCGGAGACTGAAGCTTTCTTT. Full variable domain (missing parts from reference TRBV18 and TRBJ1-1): NAGVMQNPRHLVRRRGQEARLRCSPMKGHSHVYWYRQLPEEGLKFMVYLQKENIIDESGMPKERFSAEFPKEGPSILRIQQVVRGDSAAYFCASSPPSLSETEAFFGQGTRLTVV.

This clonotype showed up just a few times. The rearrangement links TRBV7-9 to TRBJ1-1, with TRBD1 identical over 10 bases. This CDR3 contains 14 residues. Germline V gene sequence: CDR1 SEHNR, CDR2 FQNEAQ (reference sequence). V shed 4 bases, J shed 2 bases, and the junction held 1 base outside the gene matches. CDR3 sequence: CASSSTGGNTEAFF. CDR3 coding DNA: TGTGCCAGCAGCTCGACAGGGGGCAACACTGAAGCTTTCTTT.

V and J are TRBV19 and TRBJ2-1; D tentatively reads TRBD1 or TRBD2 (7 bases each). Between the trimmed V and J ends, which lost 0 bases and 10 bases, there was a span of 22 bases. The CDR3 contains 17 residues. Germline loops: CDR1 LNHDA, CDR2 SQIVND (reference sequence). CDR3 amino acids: CASSIDASRGGKTEQFF. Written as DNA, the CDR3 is TGTGCCAGTAGTATAGATGCCTCCAGGGGGGGTAAAACGGAGCAGTTCTTC.

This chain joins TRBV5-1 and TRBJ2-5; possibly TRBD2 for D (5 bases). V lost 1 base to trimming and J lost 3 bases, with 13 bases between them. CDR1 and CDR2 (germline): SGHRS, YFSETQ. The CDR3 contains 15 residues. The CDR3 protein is CASSLSGYRKETQYF. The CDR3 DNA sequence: TGCGCCAGCAGCTTGTCGGGGTATAGGAAAGAGACCCAGTACTTC.